The present entry profiles one T cell receptor (beta chain) with its context. Measured with immunoSEQ multiplex PCR; TCRdb has only the in-frame clones, and not every one. The sample has under 65,000 clones, around 84% seen once. V lost 1 base and J 7 bases, leaving 7 bases between the germline ends. The germline gives CDR1 SGHTA, CDR2 FQGNSA. The CDR3 covers 12 residues. The source of the sample is a study of blood T cell repertoires in COVID-19. The sample consisted of peripheral blood. The sequence was collected from a woman aged 60 to 75 with acute or convalescent COVID-19. J is TRBJ1-2 and V is TRBV7-2, with no clear D. CDR3 sequence reads: CASSLDAGGYTF. The CDR3 DNA reads as TGTGCCAGCAGCTTAGACGCGGGTGGCTACACCTTC.